The 16 T cell receptor beta chains in this list originate from one sample, sequenced in a study of blood T cell repertoires in COVID-19. The method was immunoSEQ multiplex PCR; TCRdb's version includes in-frame clones alone and lacks a portion of them. Among 310,000 or so clones listed, about 85% were seen once. Sequences were obtained from PBMCs or T cells enriched from blood (not recorded which). These receptors were collected from a woman in her twenties or thirties who had recovered from COVID-19.

With regard to this clone: Within the sample, other DNA sequences also encode this same CDR3. This chain's CDR3 is CASSLEGVGYTF. In DNA, the CDR3 is TGCGCCAGCAGCTTGGAAGGGGTTGGCTACACCTTC. The J gene is TRBJ1-2, the V gene TRBV5-1; tentative D call: TRBD1 (5 bases). Between the trimmed V and J ends, which lost 0 bases and 7 bases, there was a span of 7 bases. Germline V gene sequence: CDR1 SGHRS, CDR2 YFSETQ. This CDR3 contains 12 residues.

The chain uses TRBV4-3 and TRBJ2-3; TRBD1 aligns across 7 bases. Germline V gene lookup returns CDR1 LGHNA and CDR2 YSLEER. This CDR3 comprises 15 residues. V gave up 1 base and J gave up 3 bases; unmatched junction bases: 4. DNA of the CDR3: TGCGCCAGCAGCCAAGGAAGGGGGCCGACAGATACGCAGTATTTT. This gives the protein CASSQGRGPTDTQYF.

The rearrangement joins TRBV7-2 to TRBJ2-3; no definite D call. The CDR3 covers 12 residues. Between the trimmed V and J ends, which lost 3 bases and 6 bases, there was a span of 7 bases. The V gene's germline CDR1 is SGHTA and CDR2 FQGNSA. The chain's CDR3 is CASSFYPDTQYF. The CDR3 DNA reads TGTGCCAGCAGCTTCTATCCGGATACGCAGTATTTT.

This clone came up once. This chain joins TRBV6-5 and TRBJ1-1; D ambiguous. The germline gives CDR1 MNHEY, CDR2 SVGAGI. Trimming took off 5 bases at V and 4 bases at J, with 11 bases between the two ends. This CDR3 has 13 amino acids. The CDR3 reads CASSRGEGTEAFF. CDR3 nucleotides: TGTGCCAGCAGTCGCGGGGAGGGCACTGAAGCTTTCTTT.

This rearrangement joins TRBV6-5 to TRBJ1-3; a weak D match, TRBD1 (6 bases). Per the germline V gene, CDR1 is MNHEY and CDR2 is SVGAGI. The CDR3 has 15 amino acids. V was trimmed by 5 bases and J by 4 bases, leaving 15 bases between them. CDR3 loop: CASSTQTGSGNTIYF. The CDR3 coding sequence is TGTGCCAGCAGTACTCAGACAGGCTCGGGAAACACCATATATTTT.

The CDR3 loop reads CASSSNRGKDTQYF. As DNA, the CDR3 is TGTGCCAGCAGTTCAAACAGGGGTAAAGATACGCAGTATTTT. J is TRBJ2-3 and V is TRBV6-4, with 7 nucleotides matching TRBD1. Trimming at V came to 5 bases and at J to 5 bases, leaving 7 bases not matched to a gene. Germline values: CDR1 MRHNA, CDR2 SNTAGT. The CDR3 is 14 amino acids.

This chain joins TRBV9 and TRBJ1-2; TRBD1 agrees at 7 bases. With 4 bases clipped from V and 7 bases from J, the junction kept 7 bases outside the gene matches. The CDR3 totals 13 residues. Germline V gene data show CDR1 as SGDLS and CDR2 as YYNGEE. CDR3 in amino acids: CASSLTGFGGYTF. CDR3 DNA: TGTGCCAGCAGCCTGACAGGGTTCGGTGGCTACACCTTC. The variable domain in full, with the rest retrieved from reference TRBV9 and TRBJ1-2, is DSGVTQTPKHLITATGQRVTLRCSPRSGDLSVYWYQQSLDQGLQFLIQYYNGEERAKGNILERFSAQQFPDLHSELNLSSLELGDSALYFCASSLTGFGGYTFGSGTRLTVV.

V is TRBV30 and J is TRBJ1-5; D may be TRBD1 (5 bases). The CDR3 covers 12 residues. V shed 2 bases and J shed 12 bases, with 14 bases lying between them. Germline lookup yields CDR1 GTSNPN and CDR2 SVGIG (reference sequence). CDR3 amino acids: CAWSPQGVDQHF. The CDR3 region has the DNA TGTGCCTGGAGTCCTCAAGGGGTTGACCAGCATTTT.

The CDR3 spells CASSPHTGLDNSPLHF. The CDR3 nucleotides read TGTGCCAGTAGCCCTCATACAGGGCTTGATAATTCACCCCTCCACTTT. V usage is TRBV19 and J usage is TRBJ1-6, with D possibly matching TRBD1 (6 bases). Germline CDR1 LNHDA, CDR2 SQIVND (reference sequence). Trimming pared 6 bases from V and 5 bases from J, leaving 17 bases between. The CDR3 has 16 residues. The full variable domain, with the rest looked up from reference TRBV19 and TRBJ1-6, is DGGITQSPKYLFRKEGQNVTLSCEQNLNHDAMYWYRQDPGQGLRLIYYSQIVNDFQKGDIAEGYSVSREKKESFPLTVTSAQKNPTAFYLCASSPHTGLDNSPLHFGNGTRLTVT.

The genes are TRBV19 and TRBJ1-1; D perhaps matches TRBD1 (6 bases). CDR1 and CDR2 from the germline V gene are LNHDA and SQIVND (reference sequence). Trimming took 7 bases from V and 5 from J, leaving 14 bases between them. This CDR3 contains 13 residues. CDR3: CASTRGGRTEAFF. CDR3 nucleotide sequence: TGTGCCAGTACAAGAGGGGGTAGGACTGAAGCTTTCTTT.

The rearrangement joins TRBV11-3 to TRBJ2-6; tentatively, D is TRBD2 (5 bases). The CDR3 covers 16 residues. Germline V lookup: CDR1 SGHNT, CDR2 YENEEA. Trimming pared 3 bases from V and 0 bases from J, leaving 9 bases between. CDR3 DNA sequence: TGTGCCAGCAGCTTCGGGGTGGACTCTGGGGCCAACGTCCTGACTTTC. Amino acids: CASSFGVDSGANVLTF.

This clone was observed a single time. The J gene is TRBJ1-5, the V gene TRBV2; a weak D match, TRBD1 (6 bases). CDR3 size: 15 residues. Germline assignment: CDR1 SNHLY and CDR2 FYNNEI. V was pared by 7 bases and J by 4 bases, with 17 bases between. The CDR3 coding sequence is TGTGCCAGCACCACGCCGGACAGAACAAATCAGCCCCAGCATTTT. Translated, it gives CASTTPDRTNQPQHF.

This sequence joins TRBV5-6 and TRBJ1-5, with TRBD1 matching 10 bases. Trimming took 4 bases from V and 4 from J; bases not matched to a gene: 5. From germline, CDR1 is SGHDT and CDR2 YYEEEE. This CDR3 is 15 amino acids long. The CDR3 region is CASSRRTGGNQPQHF. The CDR3 region has the DNA TGTGCCAGCAGCAGACGGACAGGGGGAAATCAGCCCCAGCATTTT.

This clone was counted a few times. The chain combines TRBV12-3 or TRBV12-4 with TRBJ1-2, with 8 bases aligning to TRBD1. V lost 3 bases and J lost 8; bases outside the gene matches: 5. This CDR3 contains 13 residues. CDR3 sequence (DNA): TGTGCCAGCAGTTTTAGCCAGGGGGCGGGCTACACCTTC. This codes for CASSFSQGAGYTF.

The gene calls are TRBV15 and TRBJ2-3; 9 bases align to TRBD2. The V segment lost 5 bases and the J segment 6 bases; nucleotides outside the gene matches: 15. Per germline, CDR1 LNHNV and CDR2 YYDKDF (reference sequence). The CDR3 is 17 amino acids. The CDR3 protein is CATSDRIGGGARDTQYF. CDR3 nucleotide sequence: TGTGCCACCAGCGACCGGATTGGCGGGGGGGCCCGCGATACGCAGTATTTT.

This chain links TRBV2 with TRBJ1-1; the D is unclear. Germline CDR1 reads SNHLY; CDR2 reads FYNNEI. The CDR3 has 14 amino acids. V was clipped by 4 bases and J by 0 bases, with 9 bases between them. The CDR3 nucleotides read TGTGCCAGCAGTGCACAGTTCATGAACACTGAAGCTTTCTTT. It codes for CASSAQFMNTEAFF.